These T cell receptor beta chains were read from a single sample in a study of cytomegalovirus exposure and HLA in healthy donors. Generated by immunoSEQ multiplex PCR, the TCRdb table keeps only in-frame clones and is missing some. Of roughly 300,000 clones in the sample, roughly 90% were seen once. Sample: PBMCs. These receptor sequences come from a woman in her 30s in good health and CMV-seropositive. Both conserved end residues are part of each CDR3. A D gene is named only where the DNA matches it firmly. Expanded clones are given a class, and other clones once, few, many or no size at all.

size | J | V | D | DNA | CDR3
once | TRBJ2-7 | TRBV7-6 | TRBD2 | TGTGCCAGCAGCCCGGGGGGGGGACCCATCTACGAGCAGTACTTC | CASSPGGGPIYEQYF
- | TRBJ2-1 | TRBV7-9 | - | TGTGCCAGCAGCTTAGACCGCGGGGACGGCCCCTCCGGGCAGTTCTTC | CASSLDRGDGPSGQFF
- | TRBJ2-5 | TRBV7-7 | - | TGTGCCAGCAGCTTTAGGGGATCAGAGACCCAGTACTTC | CASSFRGSETQYF
- | TRBJ2-7 | TRBV7-8 | TRBD1 | TGTGCCAGCACTCCGCCCGGGACAGACTACGAGCAGTACTTC | CASTPPGTDYEQYF
once | TRBJ2-2 | TRBV9 | - | TGTGCCAGCAGCGTAGAGCCGAACACCGGGGAGCTGTTTTTT | CASSVEPNTGELFF
- | TRBJ1-5 | TRBV5-6 | - | TGTGCCAGCAGCAATAGGGGGGGGAGGAGCAATCAGCCCCAGCATTTT | CASSNRGGRSNQPQHF
- | TRBJ2-7 | TRBV4-3 | - | TGCGCCAGCAGCCAAGGCCCCGACAGCACCTACGAGCAGTACTTC | CASSQGPDSTYEQYF
- | TRBJ2-1 | TRBV29-1 | TRBD2 | TGCAGCGTTGAACCCGGGACTAGAGTTTACAATGAGCAGTTCTTC | CSVEPGTRVYNEQFF
- | TRBJ1-2 | TRBV7-8 | - | TGTGCCAGCAGCTTAGCGGGGGGCTTTGGCTACACCTTC | CASSLAGGFGYTF
- | TRBJ2-5 | TRBV29-1 | - | TGCAGCGTTGAAGATGCCCCGGGGGGCATAGAGACCCAGTACTTC | CSVEDAPGGIETQYF
- | TRBJ2-4 | TRBV29-1 | - | TGCAGCGTTGCAGGGGACCGAGGAAACATTCAGTACTTC | CSVAGDRGNIQYF
once | TRBJ2-1 | TRBV4-1 | TRBD2 | TGCGCCAGCAGCCAACCTCGGGAGCGGGGGGGCCTTGGCAATGAGCAGTTCTTC | CASSQPRERGGLGNEQFF
- | TRBJ1-5 | TRBV28 | - | TGTGCCAGCAGTCGAGGGAGTCGGCAGCCCCAGCATTTT | CASSRGSRQPQHF
- | TRBJ2-7 | TRBV7-2 | TRBD2 | TGTGCCAGCAGCACCCGACTAGCGGGAGAGCGGTCCTACGAGCAGTACTTC | CASSTRLAGERSYEQYF
- | TRBJ2-5 | TRBV28 | TRBD2 | TGTGCCAGCAGTGCCCCCTGGGGGGGAGAGACCCAGTACTTC | CASSAPWGGETQYF
- | TRBJ1-5 | TRBV7-9 | - | TGTGCCAGCAGCCCCGGGAATCAACATCAGCCCCAGCATTTT | CASSPGNQHQPQHF
- | TRBJ1-5 | TRBV30 | - | TGTGCCTGGAGTGTAGCTGGTAGTCCCCGCCAGCCCCAGCATTTT | CAWSVAGSPRQPQHF
- | TRBJ1-2 | TRBV7-2 | TRBD1 | TGTGCCAGCAGCCGGGGACAGGGGACATATGGCTACACCTTC | CASSRGQGTYGYTF
- | TRBJ1-1 | TRBV4-1 | - | TGCGCCAGCAGCCAAGATCGTTTTGGGAACACTGAAGCTTTCTTT | CASSQDRFGNTEAFF
- | TRBJ1-2 | TRBV29-1 | - | TGCAGCGTTACCGCCGGGAGGGTAGGAGGGTATGGCTACACCTTC | CSVTAGRVGGYGYTF
- | TRBJ2-7 | TRBV4-2 | - | TGTGCCAGCACGCTGGATCAGAACAGGGCAGTCGACGAGCAGTACTTC | CASTLDQNRAVDEQYF
- | TRBJ1-1 | TRBV5-4 | - | TGTGCCAGCAGCCCTCCCGAGACACTCATAGGGAAAGCTTTCTTT | CASSPPETLIGKAFF
once | TRBJ2-1 | TRBV11-3 | TRBD2 | TGTGCCAGCCCCGATCTAGCGGGAGCGTCTTCCTACAATGAGCAGTTCTTC | CASPDLAGASSYNEQFF
few | TRBJ2-1 | TRBV6-5 | - | TGTGCCAGCAGTTACGGGCGGAGCAATGAGCAGTTCTTC | CASSYGRSNEQFF
- | TRBJ2-5 | TRBV4-3 | - | TGCGCCAGCAGCCCTCAATTGGAGCAAGAGACCCAGTACTTC | CASSPQLEQETQYF
- | TRBJ2-1 | TRBV6-1 | TRBD1 | TGTGCCAGCAGTGAGAGGACAGGGGTTTACAATGAGCAGTTCTTC | CASSERTGVYNEQFF
- | TRBJ1-1 | TRBV6-1 | TRBD1 | TGTGCCACCGGGGACAGGAGCGGGGGGACTGAAGCTTTCTTT | CATGDRSGGTEAFF
- | TRBJ2-6 | TRBV9 | - | TGTGCCAGCAGCGCGGACCTGTCTGGGGCCAACGTCCTGACTTTC | CASSADLSGANVLTF
- | TRBJ2-2 | TRBV5-1 | - | TGCGCCAGCAGCCTAACGGGACACCGGAACACCGGGGAGCTGTTTTTT | CASSLTGHRNTGELFF
- | TRBJ2-1 | TRBV14 | TRBD2 | TGTGCCAGCAGCCTCCCGGGACTAGACAATGAGCAGTTCTTC | CASSLPGLDNEQFF
- | TRBJ2-7 | TRBV6-5 | - | TGTGCCAGCAGTTACGGGATGGACTACGAGCAGTACTTC | CASSYGMDYEQYF
- | TRBJ1-4 | TRBV4-3 | TRBD1 | TGCGCCAGCAGCCAAGGGCCTCCGGACAGGGCTAATGAAAAACTGTTTTTT | CASSQGPPDRANEKLFF
- | TRBJ1-4 | TRBV7-2 | - | TGTGCCAGCAGCTTCTCCTCGGGGGAAAAACTGTTTTTT | CASSFSSGEKLFF
- | TRBJ2-7 | TRBV27 | - | TGTGCCAGCAGCCCGGGGCAGGCCATTTCCTACGAGCAGTACTTC | CASSPGQAISYEQYF
- | TRBJ2-1 | TRBV25-1 | - | TGTGCCAGCAGTGAATTTGCCAATGAGCAGTTCTTC | CASSEFANEQFF
- | TRBJ2-5 | TRBV7-2 | TRBD2 | TGTGCCAGCAGCCTTACACCTAGCGGGAGTGAGACCCAGTACTTC | CASSLTPSGSETQYF
- | TRBJ2-1 | TRBV5-1 | TRBD2 | TGCGCCAGCAAGGCCAGCGGGGGGTCCTCCTACAATGAGCAGTTCTTC | CASKASGGSSYNEQFF
- | TRBJ2-1 | TRBV7-2 | - | TGTGCCAGCAGCTTGAGGGCTAGCGTCCCCCCCACGGGGAATGAGCAGTTCTTC | CASSLRASVPPTGNEQFF
once | TRBJ2-7 | TRBV2 | - | TGTGCCAGCAGCCGGGACGGATCCCTTTACGAGCAGTACTTC | CASSRDGSLYEQYF
- | TRBJ2-5 | TRBV5-1 | - | TGCGCCAGCCGCTCTGTGGAGACCCAGTACTTC | CASRSVETQYF
- | TRBJ1-2 | TRBV7-6 | TRBD1 | TGTGCCAGCAGCTCCGATTGGCGGACAGGGGCCTTGGCGGGGGGCTACACCTTC | CASSSDWRTGALAGGYTF
- | TRBJ2-7 | TRBV7-2 | TRBD1 | TGTGCCAGCAGCTTAATCCCTGTGACAGGGTCGGGCTACGAGCAGTACTTC | CASSLIPVTGSGYEQYF
- | TRBJ2-7 | TRBV11-3 | - | TGTGCCAGCAGCTCCGCGGGTACCTACGAGCAGTACTTC | CASSSAGTYEQYF
- | TRBJ2-5 | TRBV28 | - | TGTGCCAGCACCCAAGCCAGGCAGCTCCCCAACTTC | CASTQARQLPNF
once | TRBJ2-7 | TRBV2 | - | TGTGCCAGCAAAACTAGGGACAACTCCTACGAGCAGTACTTC | CASKTRDNSYEQYF
- | TRBJ2-7 | TRBV30 | TRBD1 | TGTGCCTGGAAAGGACAGGGTACAGACTACGAGCAGTACTTC | CAWKGQGTDYEQYF